This is a list of T cell receptor beta chains from one sample in a study of cytomegalovirus exposure and HLA in healthy donors. Generated by immunoSEQ multiplex PCR, the TCRdb table keeps only in-frame clones and is missing some. The table includes about 190,000 clones, about three quarters detected once. Sequencing was carried out using PBMCs. The source is a woman in her 30s in good health and CMV-seropositive. Both conserved end residues are part of each CDR3. D genes are given only for firm matches. The size of a clone is reported for some rows only, either as once, few or many, or as a class for expanded clones.

TRBJ2-5 | NA | TRBV4-2 | NA | CASSQGQQETQYF | TGTGCCAGCAGCCAAGGACAGCAGGAGACCCAGTACTTC
TRBJ1-6 | NA | TRBV25-1 | NA | CASSDFRSYNSPLHF | TGTGCCAGCAGTGACTTCAGGTCCTATAATTCACCCCTCCACTTT
TRBJ2-1 | NA | TRBV11-1 | NA | CASSLDRNRNNEQFF | TGTGCCAGCAGCTTAGATCGTAACAGAAACAATGAGCAGTTCTTC
TRBJ2-1 | TRBD2 | TRBV7-9 | NA | CASSPRDYSGNEQFF | TGTGCCAGCAGCCCCCGGGACTACTCGGGCAATGAGCAGTTCTTC
TRBJ2-7 | TRBD1 | TRBV23-1 | few | CASSLDRDHEQYF | TGCGCCAGCAGTCTGGACAGGGACCACGAGCAGTACTTC
TRBJ2-5 | TRBD2 | TRBV10-3 | NA | CAISSTSGGPQETQYF | TGTGCCATCAGCTCGACTAGCGGGGGACCGCAAGAGACCCAGTACTTC
TRBJ2-2 | TRBD2 | TRBV11-2 | few | CASSAGLAMNTGELFF | TGTGCCAGCAGCGCGGGACTAGCGATGAACACCGGGGAGCTGTTTTTT
TRBJ1-1 | NA | TRBV5-4 | NA | CASAGGNTEAFF | TGTGCCAGCGCGGGAGGGAACACTGAAGCTTTCTTT
TRBJ1-3 | NA | TRBV7-6 | NA | CASSFLQGSGNTIYF | TGTGCCAGCAGCTTTCTACAGGGCAGCGGAAACACCATATATTTT
TRBJ2-1 | TRBD2 | TRBV27 | NA | CASTLAGGNEQFF | TGTGCCAGCACTCTAGCGGGAGGGAATGAGCAGTTCTTC
TRBJ2-1 | TRBD1 | TRBV2 | NA | CASKGWAGTGDEQFF | TGTGCCAGCAAGGGGTGGGCCGGGACAGGGGATGAGCAGTTCTTC
TRBJ1-4 | NA | TRBV6-5 | NA | CASRPGTTNEKLFF | TGTGCCAGCAGGCCCGGGACAACGAATGAAAAACTGTTTTTT
TRBJ2-7 | NA | TRBV6-5 | once | CASSYFPGVAYEQYF | TGTGCCAGCAGTTACTTCCCGGGGGTGGCCTACGAGCAGTACTTC
TRBJ2-1 | NA | TRBV2 | NA | CASRTDSLRSYNEQFF | TGTGCCAGCAGAACGGACAGTTTGCGATCCTACAATGAGCAGTTCTTC
TRBJ1-4 | NA | TRBV6-1 | NA | CASSSGSTNEKLFF | TGTGCCAGCAGCTCAGGGTCTACTAATGAAAAACTGTTTTTT
TRBJ2-7 | TRBD1 | TRBV27 | NA | CASSREGGPNLPSYEQYF | TGTGCCAGCAGTCGGGAAGGGGGCCCGAACCTGCCCTCATACGAGCAGTACTTC
TRBJ2-1 | NA | TRBV11-3 | NA | CASSLGRKEGSEQFF | TGTGCCAGCAGCTTAGGCCGAAAAGAGGGCAGTGAGCAGTTCTTC
TRBJ1-2 | NA | TRBV7-2 | few | CASSLAAGGGYGYTF | TGTGCCAGCAGCTTAGCCGCGGGAGGGGGCTATGGCTACACCTTC
TRBJ1-2 | TRBD1 | TRBV5-4 | NA | CARGTGGGYTF | TGTGCCAGGGGGACAGGGGGAGGCTACACCTTC
TRBJ2-1 | NA | TRBV28 | NA | CASRQNNEQFF | TGTGCCAGCAGACAGAACAATGAGCAGTTCTTC
TRBJ1-5 | NA | TRBV5-5 | NA | CASAGGVLNQPQHF | TGTGCCAGCGCGGGGGGCGTCCTCAATCAGCCCCAGCATTTT
TRBJ2-7 | TRBD1 | TRBV28 | NA | CASRDRGREQYF | TGTGCCAGCAGGGACAGGGGGCGCGAGCAGTACTTC
TRBJ1-1 | NA | TRBV5-1 | NA | CASSLVPGTFTEAFF | TGCGCCAGCAGCTTGGTCCCGGGAACCTTTACCGAAGCTTTCTTT
TRBJ2-5 | NA | TRBV5-4 | NA | CASSSGGQETQYF | TGTGCCAGCAGCTCCGGGGGCCAAGAGACCCAGTACTTC
TRBJ2-5 | NA | TRBV5-1 | NA | CASSLVGEETQYF | TGCGCCAGCAGCTTGGTAGGGGAAGAGACCCAGTACTTC
TRBJ2-7 | TRBD1 | TRBV10-3 | NA | CAISESGQGRGKSYEQYF | TGTGCCATCAGTGAGTCGGGACAGGGTAGGGGAAAGTCCTACGAGCAGTACTTC
TRBJ2-7 | NA | TRBV4-3 | once | CASSLTLMDEQYF | TGCGCCAGCAGCCTAACATTGATGGACGAGCAGTACTTC
TRBJ1-4 | TRBD1 | TRBV6-1 | NA | CASSDPTGAREKLFF | TGTGCCAGCAGTGATCCGACAGGGGCGCGAGAAAAACTGTTTTTT
TRBJ1-2 | NA | TRBV2 | NA | CASSELPHDTGNGYTF | TGTGCCAGCAGTGAATTACCCCATGACACAGGCAATGGGTACACCTTC
TRBJ2-1 | TRBD2 | TRBV28 | few | CASSGGTSGAESYNEQFF | TGTGCCAGCTCCGGGGGGACTAGCGGGGCAGAGTCCTACAATGAGCAGTTCTTC
TRBJ2-7 | NA | TRBV30 | NA | CAWRLTGAGYEQYF | TGTGCCTGGAGGCTCACAGGGGCGGGATACGAGCAGTACTTC
TRBJ2-3 | NA | TRBV27 | NA | CASSSAGTQYF | TGTGCCAGCAGTTCCGCCGGTACGCAGTATTTT
TRBJ2-7 | NA | TRBV6-5 | NA | CASSRSSLPTYEQYF | TGTGCCAGCTCCCGGAGTAGCCTACCTACCTACGAGCAGTACTTC
TRBJ2-1 | NA | TRBV18 | NA | CASSPLADSGEQFF | TGTGCCAGCTCACCCCTGGCGGACAGCGGTGAGCAGTTCTTC
TRBJ2-7 | NA | TRBV29-1 | NA | CSVEQGGNEQYF | TGCAGCGTTGAACAGGGGGGCAACGAGCAGTACTTC
TRBJ1-1 | NA | TRBV7-2 | NA | CASSSSRVTGEAFF | TGTGCCAGCAGCTCCAGCAGGGTTACGGGCGAAGCTTTCTTT
TRBJ1-4 | NA | TRBV28 | NA | CASSFVGGQGNEKLFF | TGTGCCAGCAGTTTCGTGGGGGGGCAGGGGAATGAAAAACTGTTTTTT
TRBJ2-7 | TRBD2 | TRBV28 | NA | CASSVGTSLNLGYEQYF | TGTGCCAGCAGCGTCGGGACTAGCCTAAATCTCGGCTACGAGCAGTACTTC
TRBJ1-4 | NA | TRBV28 | NA | CASSSVTNEKLFF | TGTGCCAGCAGTTCGGTGACTAATGAAAAACTGTTTTTT
TRBJ2-1 | TRBD1 | TRBV2 | NA | CASSESGTGLYEQFF | TGTGCCAGCAGTGAAAGTGGGACAGGGTTGTATGAGCAGTTCTTC
TRBJ2-7 | TRBD2 | TRBV6-1 | NA | CASLREGWSYEQYF | TGTGCCAGCCTAAGGGAGGGATGGTCCTACGAGCAGTACTTC
TRBJ2-1 | TRBD2 | TRBV5-1 | NA | CASSLGTSGNEQFF | TGCGCCAGCAGCTTGGGGACTAGCGGCAATGAGCAGTTCTTC
TRBJ1-2 | NA | TRBV2 | NA | CASSAQGRVGGYTF | TGTGCCAGCAGCGCCCAGGGCAGGGTTGGAGGCTACACCTTC
TRBJ2-3 | NA | TRBV5-1 | NA | CASSSLQGSTDTQYF | TGCGCCAGCAGCTCACTCCAGGGAAGCACAGATACGCAGTATTTT
TRBJ2-3 | NA | TRBV7-2 | once | CASSLGGTSIADTQYF | TGTGCCAGCAGCTTAGGAGGCACTAGTATAGCAGATACGCAGTATTTT
TRBJ1-2 | NA | TRBV28 | NA | CASSRGTRATNYGYTF | TGTGCCAGCAGTAGAGGGACAAGGGCTACAAACTATGGCTACACCTTC
TRBJ2-5 | TRBD1 | TRBV28 | NA | CASSGDRGPETQYF | TGTGCCAGCAGTGGTGACAGGGGGCCGGAGACCCAGTACTTC
TRBJ2-7 | NA | TRBV28 | NA | CASSFYSLSYEQYF | TGTGCCAGCAGTTTTTACAGCCTCTCCTACGAGCAGTACTTC
TRBJ2-5 | NA | TRBV5-6 | NA | CASSLRQKKETQYF | TGTGCCAGCAGCTTAAGACAGAAAAAAGAGACCCAGTACTTC
TRBJ2-7 | TRBD1 | TRBV7-9 | NA | CASSSLDRGFDYEQYF | TGTGCCAGCAGCTCCCTGGACAGGGGTTTCGACTACGAGCAGTACTTC
TRBJ1-1 | NA | TRBV5-4 | NA | CASTPHPGGGTEAFF | TGTGCCAGCACCCCCCACCCGGGGGGCGGGACTGAAGCTTTCTTT
TRBJ2-1 | TRBD2 | TRBV5-6 | NA | CASSLGRLAGVFDYNEQFF | TGTGCCAGCAGCTTGGGCCGACTAGCGGGAGTGTTTGACTACAATGAGCAGTTCTTC
TRBJ1-2 | NA | TRBV19 | NA | CASITEGPFGGYTF | TGTGCCAGTATAACGGAGGGGCCCTTCGGGGGCTACACCTTC
TRBJ2-5 | NA | TRBV18 | NA | CASSPDRTAETQYF | TGTGCCAGCTCGCCTGACAGGACTGCAGAGACCCAGTACTTC